These 19 T cell receptor beta chains originate from one sample sequenced in a study of response to subunit inactivated influenza vaccine. TCRdb redid the calling of the RT-PCR reads with MiXCR, one entry per CDR3 protein. Counted here are about 520,000 distinct CDR3 sequences, 6.5% to 8% occurring once; the ten biggest clones make up about 12%. Material: PBMCs from blood, obtained 23 months after vaccination. The source of these receptors is a man between 45 and 75 years old who received an inactivated influenza vaccine.

This clonotype was picked up many times. V is TRBV18 and J is TRBJ2-7; D ambiguous. CDR1 KGHSH and CDR2 LQKENI come from the germline V gene. The CDR3 has 13 amino acids. Trimming stripped 0 bases from V and 1 base from J, with 4 bases between. CDR3 in DNA: TGTGCCAGCTCACCACCGACATCCTACGAGCAGTACTTC. This translates into CASSPPTSYEQYF.

The table lists this clonotype with many counts. Here the CDR3 DNA reads TGTGCCAGCAGCCAAGAAGGAGATACAGATGAAAAACTGTTTTTT. Its protein product is CASSQEGDTDEKLFF. The J gene is TRBJ1-4, the V gene TRBV4-2; no clear D gene. The CDR3 sequence is 15 residues long. The germline gives CDR1 LGHNA, CDR2 YNFKEQ. V was pared by 0 bases and J by 6 bases, with 11 bases between.

This clonotype came up many times. The chain couples TRBV20-1 to TRBJ2-1; 8 bases match TRBD2. Germline CDR1 is DFQATT and CDR2 is SNEGSKA (reference sequence). There are 14 residues in the CDR3. V lost 4 bases and J lost 3; bases outside the gene matches: 5. The CDR3 is CSAISGTSYNEQFF. DNA for the CDR3: TGCAGTGCTATTAGCGGGACCAGCTACAATGAGCAGTTCTTC.

This clonotype showed up just a few times. This chain joins TRBV7-6 and TRBJ1-2, with 9 bases identical to TRBD1. The germline gives CDR1 SGHVS, CDR2 FNYEAQ. After removal of 5 bases from V and 0 bases from J, the junction contained 4 bases not matched to a gene. This CDR3 is built from 15 residues. For the CDR3, the DNA is TGTGCCAGCAGCACGGGACAGGGTGCTAACTATGGCTACACCTTC. This gives the protein CASSTGQGANYGYTF. Full variable domain (rest looked up from reference TRBV7-6 and TRBJ1-2): GAGVSQSPRYKVTKRGQDVALRCDPISGHVSLYWYRQALGQGPEFLTYFNYEAQQDKSGLPNDRFSAERPEGSISTLTIQRTEQRDSAMYRCASSTGQGANYGYTFGSGTRLTVV.

In this sample, this clonotype turned up a few times. This rearrangement joins TRBV7-8 to TRBJ1-3; perhaps TRBD1 as D (5 bases). The CDR3 length is 16 residues. Germline CDR1 SGHVS, CDR2 FQNEAQ. V lost 3 bases and J lost 0, with 12 bases in between. CDR3 DNA sequence: TGTGCCAGCAGCTTGCCAGGGTTACGCTCTGGAAACACCATATATTTT. Amino acids: CASSLPGLRSGNTIYF. Looking up the rest from reference TRBV7-8 and TRBJ1-3 gives the full variable domain: GAGVSQSPRYKVAKRGQDVALRCDPISGHVSLFWYQQALGQGPEFLTYFQNEAQLDKSGLPSDRFFAERPEGSVSTLKIQRTQQEDSAVYLCASSLPGLRSGNTIYFGEGSWLTVV.

V gene TRBV12-3 or TRBV12-4 combines with J gene TRBJ1-4, with D uncertain. The CDR3 is 13 amino acids. Deletions cut 3 bases from V and 7 bases from J, with 9 bases between. In DNA form, the CDR3 reads TGTGCCAGCAGTTTTCAGACTGCTGAAAAACTGTTTTTT. Amino acid sequence: CASSFQTAEKLFF.

The chain uses TRBV5-1 and TRBJ2-7, with 7 bases identical to TRBD2. V trimming: 4 bases; J trimming: 0 bases; junction bases outside the gene matches: 7. Germline V lookup: CDR1 SGHRS, CDR2 YFSETQ. CDR3 length equals 15 residues. CDR3 nucleotides: TGCGCCAGCAGCACCACAGCGGGGATCTCCTACGAGCAGTACTTC. The encoded protein is CASSTTAGISYEQYF.

This clonotype has a handful of counts. The genes are TRBV10-2 and TRBJ2-2, with 12 bases that match TRBD1. Germline assignment: CDR1 WSHSY and CDR2 SAAADI. The CDR3 has 19 amino acids. Trimming at V came to 0 bases and at J to 0 bases, leaving 5 bases not matched to a gene. CDR3: CASSESPGTGGSNTGELFF. The CDR3 coding sequence is TGCGCCAGCAGTGAGTCGCCCGGGACAGGGGGCTCGAACACCGGGGAGCTGTTTTTT.

The rearrangement links TRBV5-1 to TRBJ2-3; D gene ambiguous. This CDR3 has 14 amino acids. Germline-derived CDR1 and CDR2 are SGHRS and YFSETQ. Trimming stripped 3 bases from V and 2 bases from J, with 10 bases between. The CDR3 DNA follows: TGCGCCAGCAGCTCCAGACACCTCACAGATACGCAGTATTTT. This codes for CASSSRHLTDTQYF.

This clonotype was counted a few times. The chain combines TRBV10-2 with TRBJ2-7, with D possibly being TRBD1 (6 bases). The CDR3 contains 13 residues. With 2 bases removed from V and 13 bases from J, the gap between germline ends came to 18 bases. Germline V CDR1 and CDR2: WSHSY, SAAADI. This chain's CDR3 is CASSELDRNLGYF. For the CDR3, the DNA is TGCGCCAGCAGTGAGCTTGACAGGAACTTGGGTTACTTC.

This clonotype was detected only a few times. V is TRBV5-6 and J is TRBJ2-3, with no clear D. Germline CDR1 is SGHDT and CDR2 is YYEEEE. With 0 bases removed from V and 0 bases from J, the gap between germline ends came to 14 bases. The CDR3 is made up of 17 amino acids. This CDR3 is CASSLDHLITSTDTQYF. In DNA form, the CDR3 reads TGTGCCAGCAGCTTGGACCATTTGATCACGAGCACAGATACGCAGTATTTT.

Only a few counts were recorded for this clonotype. The gene calls are TRBV5-4 and TRBJ1-1; 7 bases line up with TRBD1. With 6 bases clipped from V and 1 base from J, the junction kept 6 bases outside the gene matches. Germline V lookup: CDR1 SGHNT, CDR2 YYREEE (reference sequence). The CDR3 loop spans 14 amino acids. The CDR3 DNA reads as TGTGCCAGCAAAACCGGGACAGAGAACACTGAAGCTTTCTTT. Encoded protein: CASKTGTENTEAFF.

This clonotype has a count of ten or more. The genes are TRBV11-3 and TRBJ2-2; 7 bases fit TRBD2. The CDR3 length is 14 residues. In germline, CDR1 is SGHNT, CDR2 YENEEA. Trimming took 5 bases from V and 6 from J; bases not matched to a gene: 6. CDR3 coding DNA: TGTGCCAGCAGCGCAGGCGGGAGTCCCGGGGAGCTGTTTTTT. It encodes CASSAGGSPGELFF.

This clonotype was seen only a few times. V gene TRBV12-3 or TRBV12-4 combines with J gene TRBJ1-6, with D tentatively TRBD1 (5 bases). V lost 4 bases and J lost 5, with 15 bases in between. CDR3 length: 16 amino acids. The CDR3 protein is CASSSDLDTNNSPLHF. The CDR3 DNA is TGTGCCAGCAGTTCCGATCTGGACACCAATAATTCACCCCTCCACTTT.

This clonotype was seen only a few times. This chain joins TRBV24-1 and TRBJ2-3; D possibly corresponds to TRBD1 (5 bases). The CDR3 contains 18 residues. CDR1 KGHDR and CDR2 SFDVKD come from the germline V gene. V was shortened by 4 bases and J by 1 base, with 20 bases between the two germline ends. CDR3 in DNA: TGTGCCACCAGTGACCCAATCCCAGGTCTCAGGGGCACAGATACGCAGTATTTT. Translation: CATSDPIPGLRGTDTQYF.

V is TRBV7-8 and J is TRBJ2-3; possible D gene TRBD1, 6 bases. This CDR3 spans 16 amino acids. Germline V gene lookup returns CDR1 SGHVS and CDR2 FQNEAQ. V lost 5 bases to trimming and J lost 0 bases, with 15 bases between them. As DNA, the CDR3 is TGTGCCAGCAGCCCGACCCGGACAGCTAGCACAGATACGCAGTATTTT. It codes for CASSPTRTASTDTQYF.

This clonotype was observed many times. The chain employs TRBV12-3 or TRBV12-4 and TRBJ2-1; D may be TRBD1 or TRBD2 (5 bases each). This CDR3 has 15 residues. V lost 7 bases to trimming and J lost 7 bases, with 20 bases between them. The CDR3 nucleotides read TGTGCCAGCAACGCACTCCGGGACGCAGCTAATGAGCAGTTCTTC. It translates to CASNALRDAANEQFF.

This clonotype was observed at least ten times. The CDR3 coding sequence is TGTGCCAGCAGCCTTTTGGGAGGCTTCGGCACAGATACGCAGTATTTT. Translation: CASSLLGGFGTDTQYF. The chain carries TRBV7-3 and TRBJ2-3; tentatively, D is TRBD2 (6 bases). The CDR3 length is 16 residues. Germline V gene sequence: CDR1 SGHTA, CDR2 FQGTGA. Trimming removed 5 bases from V and 1 base from J, with 16 bases in between.

The J gene is TRBJ1-5, the V gene TRBV3-1; 12 bases are a match to TRBD1. Per the germline V gene, CDR1 is LGHDT and CDR2 is YNNKEL (reference sequence). Germline trimming cut 5 bases from V and 4 bases from J; bases unmatched to any gene: 6. There are 16 residues in the CDR3. CDR3: CASSSRDRGLNQPQHF. The CDR3 coding sequence is TGTGCCAGCAGCAGCCGGGACAGGGGGCTAAATCAGCCCCAGCATTTT.